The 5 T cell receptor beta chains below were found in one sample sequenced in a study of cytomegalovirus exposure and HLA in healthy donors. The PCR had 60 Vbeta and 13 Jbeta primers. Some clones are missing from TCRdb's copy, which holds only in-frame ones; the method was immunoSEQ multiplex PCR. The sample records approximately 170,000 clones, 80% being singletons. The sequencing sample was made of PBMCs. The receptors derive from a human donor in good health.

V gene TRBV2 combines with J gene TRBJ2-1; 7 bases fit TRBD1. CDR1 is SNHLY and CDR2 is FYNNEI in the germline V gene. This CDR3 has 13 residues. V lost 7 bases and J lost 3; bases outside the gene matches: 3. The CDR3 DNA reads TGTGCCAGCACGAGACAGGGCTACAATGAGCAGTTCTTC. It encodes CASTRQGYNEQFF.

The CDR3 DNA reads TGTGCCACCGCAAGGGGGAGCTCCTACGAGCAGTACTTC. This translates into CATARGSSYEQYF. This chain joins TRBV11-2 and TRBJ2-7; D possibly corresponds to TRBD1 (6 bases). CDR1 is SGHAT, CDR2 FQNNGV, per germline. V was shortened by 10 bases and J by 0 bases, with 13 bases between the two germline ends. This CDR3 has 13 amino acids.

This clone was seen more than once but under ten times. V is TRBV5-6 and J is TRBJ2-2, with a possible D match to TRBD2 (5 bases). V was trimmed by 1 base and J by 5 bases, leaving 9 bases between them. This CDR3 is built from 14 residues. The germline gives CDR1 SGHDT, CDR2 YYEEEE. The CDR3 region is CASSLSGFTGELFF. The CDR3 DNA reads TGTGCCAGCAGCTTGTCGGGGTTTACCGGGGAGCTGTTTTTT.

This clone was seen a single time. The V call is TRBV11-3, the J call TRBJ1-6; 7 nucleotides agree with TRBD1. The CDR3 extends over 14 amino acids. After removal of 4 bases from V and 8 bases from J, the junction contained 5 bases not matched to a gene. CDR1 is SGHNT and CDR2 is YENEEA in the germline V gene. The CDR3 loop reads CASSSRQGDSPLHF. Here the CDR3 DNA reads TGTGCCAGCAGCTCCCGGCAGGGGGATTCACCCCTCCACTTT.

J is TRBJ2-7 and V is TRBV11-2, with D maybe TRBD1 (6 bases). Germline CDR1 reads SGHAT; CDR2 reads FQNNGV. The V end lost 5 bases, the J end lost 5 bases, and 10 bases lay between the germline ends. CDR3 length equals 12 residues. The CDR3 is CASSKQGNEQYF. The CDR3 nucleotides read TGTGCCAGCAGCAAACAGGGTAACGAGCAGTACTTC.